One T cell receptor (beta chain) is described in this entry. This clonotype was observed a handful of times. Its target antigen remains unknown. Per-base quality was not reported, and no clone a single base away is much larger than it. This sample was taken from a study of patients and donors after allogeneic stem cell transplantation (dated by TCRdb to 2020 to 2021). Receptor libraries were prepared by RT-PCR. The sequencer listed for this sample is NextSeq 550. TCRdb applied fastp at Q25 and MiXCR to the public reads, then kept only in-frame beta chains. One record per CDR3 amino acid sequence lists the most common genes and DNA. Within this sample are hundreds of thousands of distinct CDR3 sequences, with 12% to 15% of them counted one time only. The ten largest clones represent around 10% of the sample. The V end loses 1 base and the J end loses 5 bases, and a stretch of 14 bases separates them. The germline V gene sets CDR1 to MGHRA and CDR2 to YSYEKL. The cysteine opens and the phenylalanine closes a CDR3 of 15 amino acids. Only the CDR3 part of the read is kept: 45 bases, read in frame from the first base.

In this chain, TRBV4-1 is recombined with TRBJ1-2; the D region possibly corresponds to TRBD1 (5 bases align). The TCR was taken from a human donor who was either an allogeneic HSCT recipient or a stem cell or donor lymphocyte infusion donor (not recorded which). It is not recorded whose cells these are; they may come from a transplant donor. The sample comprised blood, either unsorted or a sorted T cell fraction (not recorded which). The nucleotide sequence reads TGCGCCAGCAGCCAAGCGGGGGGGGAATGGTATGGCTACACCTTC. This gives the protein CASSQAGGEWYGYTF.